This T cell receptor (beta chain) derives from a study of CD8+ T cells in alopecia areata. Study-level points and caveats: Normal-skin resident alphabeta T cells also appear among scalp sample sequences. Lesional scalp exceeded normal scalp in clonality, especially in alopecia totalis/universalis.

About this clone itself: What it binds is unknown.

Extracted from the samples, RNA was reverse transcribed into cDNA to serve as the sequencing template. Generated by immunoSEQ multiplex PCR, the TCRdb table keeps only in-frame clones and is missing some. Among thousands of clones listed, roughly 69% were seen once. Obtained from alopecia areata patients were lesional scalp punch biopsies along with peripheral blood. This clonotype was sampled from a human donor with alopecia areata. The starting material was skin, obtained at week 0.

The CDR3 loop reads CASSLYGEDWDEQYF. CDR3 coding DNA: TGTGCCAGCAGCTTATACGGGGAAGATTGGGACGAGCAGTACTTC. V and J are TRBV7-2 and TRBJ2-7, with D possibly matching TRBD2 (5 bases). This CDR3 comprises 15 residues. Germline CDR1 reads SGHTA; CDR2 reads FQGNSA. V lost 2 bases and J 5 bases, leaving 16 bases between the germline ends.